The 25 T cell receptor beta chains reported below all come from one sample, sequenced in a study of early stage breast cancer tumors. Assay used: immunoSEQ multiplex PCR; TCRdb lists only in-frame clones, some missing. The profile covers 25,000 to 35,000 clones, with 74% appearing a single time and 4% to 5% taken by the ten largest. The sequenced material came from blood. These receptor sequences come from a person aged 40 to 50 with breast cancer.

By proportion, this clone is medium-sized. The CDR3 reads CASSIVGSNEQFF. In DNA form, the CDR3 reads TGTGCCAGTAGTATTGTTGGATCCAATGAGCAGTTCTTC. The chain couples TRBV19 to TRBJ2-1; D is undetermined. The ends were cut back, 3 bases at V and 6 bases at J, with 9 bases in the middle. The CDR3 loop spans 13 amino acids. Germline V CDR1 and CDR2: LNHDA, SQIVND (reference sequence). Based on the CDR3 plus reference TRBV19 and TRBJ2-1, the full variable domain is DGGITQSPKYLFRKEGQNVTLSCEQNLNHDAMYWYRQDPGQGLRLIYYSQIVNDFQKGDIAEGYSVSREKKESFPLTVTSAQKNPTAFYLCASSIVGSNEQFFGPGTRLTVL.

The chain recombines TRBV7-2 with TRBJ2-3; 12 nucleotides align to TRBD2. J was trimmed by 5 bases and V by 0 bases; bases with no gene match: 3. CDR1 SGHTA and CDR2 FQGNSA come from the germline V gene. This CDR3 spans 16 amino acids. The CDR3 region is CASSLAPSGRGDTQYF. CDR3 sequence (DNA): TGTGCCAGCAGCTTAGCACCTAGCGGGAGGGGAGATACGCAGTATTTT. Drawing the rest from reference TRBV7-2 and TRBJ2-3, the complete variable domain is GAGVSQSPSNKVTEKGKDVELRCDPISGHTALYWYRQSLGQGLEFLIYFQGNSAPDKSGLPSDRFSAERTGGSVSTLTIQRTQQEDSAVYLCASSLAPSGRGDTQYFGPGTRLTVL.

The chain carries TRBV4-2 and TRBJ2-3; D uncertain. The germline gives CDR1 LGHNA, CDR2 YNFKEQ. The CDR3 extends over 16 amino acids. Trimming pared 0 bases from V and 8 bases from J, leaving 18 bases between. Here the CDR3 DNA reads TGTGCCAGCAGCCAAGATTACGCAACAATAGTAGGTACGCAGTATTTT. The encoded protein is CASSQDYATIVGTQYF.

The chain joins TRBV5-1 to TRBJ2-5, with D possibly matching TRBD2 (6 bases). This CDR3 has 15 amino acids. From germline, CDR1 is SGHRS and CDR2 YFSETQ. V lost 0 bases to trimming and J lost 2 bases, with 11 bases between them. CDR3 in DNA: TGCGCCAGCAGCTTGGGGCGGGAAGTTCAAGAGACCCAGTACTTC. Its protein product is CASSLGREVQETQYF.

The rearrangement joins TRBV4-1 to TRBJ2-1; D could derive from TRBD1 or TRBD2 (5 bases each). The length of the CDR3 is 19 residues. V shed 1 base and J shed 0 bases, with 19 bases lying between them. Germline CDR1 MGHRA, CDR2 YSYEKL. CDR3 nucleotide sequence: TGCGCCAGCAGCCAAGCGGCAGGGATGGGGGAACTCTCCTACAATGAGCAGTTCTTC. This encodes CASSQAAGMGELSYNEQFF.

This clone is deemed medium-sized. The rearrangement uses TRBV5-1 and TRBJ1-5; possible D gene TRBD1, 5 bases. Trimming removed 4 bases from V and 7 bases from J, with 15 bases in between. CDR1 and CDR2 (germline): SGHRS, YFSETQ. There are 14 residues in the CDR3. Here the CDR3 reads CASSPGRLGQPQHF. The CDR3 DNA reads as TGCGCCAGCAGCCCGGGACGCCTGGGGCAGCCCCAGCATTTT.

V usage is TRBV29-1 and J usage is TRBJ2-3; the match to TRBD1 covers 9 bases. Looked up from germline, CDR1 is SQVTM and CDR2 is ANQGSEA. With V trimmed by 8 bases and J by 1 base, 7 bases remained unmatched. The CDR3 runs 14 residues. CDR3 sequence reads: CSILDRGGTDTQYF. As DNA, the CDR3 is TGCAGCATCCTGGACAGGGGCGGCACAGATACGCAGTATTTT.

The CDR3 bases are TGTGCCAGCAGCTCACCGGGACTAGGGGGCACCGGGGAGCTGTTTTTT. It is translated as CASSSPGLGGTGELFF. The V gene is TRBV7-9, the J gene TRBJ2-2; 8 bases are shared with TRBD2. The J segment lost 4 bases and the V segment lost 4 bases, leaving 8 bases of the junction unmatched. Per the germline V gene, CDR1 is SEHNR and CDR2 is FQNEAQ (reference sequence). The CDR3 covers 16 residues.

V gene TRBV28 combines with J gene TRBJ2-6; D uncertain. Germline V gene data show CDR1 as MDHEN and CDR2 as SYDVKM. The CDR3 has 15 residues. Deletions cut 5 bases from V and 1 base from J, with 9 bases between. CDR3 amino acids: CASSPDSSGANVLTF. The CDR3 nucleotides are TGTGCCAGCAGTCCCGACTCGTCTGGGGCCAACGTCCTGACTTTC.

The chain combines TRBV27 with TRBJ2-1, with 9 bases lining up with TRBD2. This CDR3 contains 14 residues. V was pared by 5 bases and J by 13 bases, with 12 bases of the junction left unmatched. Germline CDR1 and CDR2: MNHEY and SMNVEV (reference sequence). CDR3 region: CASSPILGGRAQFF. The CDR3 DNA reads TGTGCCAGCAGTCCCATATTGGGCGGGAGGGCTCAGTTCTTC.

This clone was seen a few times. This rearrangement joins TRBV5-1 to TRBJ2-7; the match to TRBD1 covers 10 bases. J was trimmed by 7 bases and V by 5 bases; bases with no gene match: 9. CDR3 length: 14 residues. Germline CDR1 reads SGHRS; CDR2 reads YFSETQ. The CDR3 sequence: CASRPGQGVDEQYF. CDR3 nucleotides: TGCGCCAGCAGACCCGGACAGGGGGTAGATGAGCAGTACTTC.

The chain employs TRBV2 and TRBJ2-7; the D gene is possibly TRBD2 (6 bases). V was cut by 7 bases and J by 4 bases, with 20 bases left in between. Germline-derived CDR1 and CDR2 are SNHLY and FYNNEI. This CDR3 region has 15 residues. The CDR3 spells CASMRSRTILYEQYF. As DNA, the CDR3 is TGTGCCAGCATGAGGTCTAGGACTATCTTATACGAGCAGTACTTC.

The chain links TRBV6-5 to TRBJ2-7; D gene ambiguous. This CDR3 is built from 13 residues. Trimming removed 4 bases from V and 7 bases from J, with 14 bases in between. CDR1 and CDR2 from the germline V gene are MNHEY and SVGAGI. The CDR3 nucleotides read TGTGCCAGCAGTTTTGACGGGTCAAAGGAGCAGTACTTC. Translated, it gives CASSFDGSKEQYF.

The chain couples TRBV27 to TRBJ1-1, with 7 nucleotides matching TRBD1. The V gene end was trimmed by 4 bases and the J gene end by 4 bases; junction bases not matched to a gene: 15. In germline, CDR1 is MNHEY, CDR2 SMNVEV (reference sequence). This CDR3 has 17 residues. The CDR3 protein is CASSSPRQGYGTTEAFF. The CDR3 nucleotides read TGTGCCAGCAGTTCACCCCGACAGGGATACGGTACCACTGAAGCTTTCTTT.

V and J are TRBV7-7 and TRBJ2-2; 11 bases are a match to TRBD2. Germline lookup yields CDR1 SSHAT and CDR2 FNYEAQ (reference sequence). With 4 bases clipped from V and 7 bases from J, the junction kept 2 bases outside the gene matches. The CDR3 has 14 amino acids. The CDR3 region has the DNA TGTGCCAGCAGCTCGACTAGCGGGGACGGGGAGCTGTTTTTT. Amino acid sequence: CASSSTSGDGELFF.

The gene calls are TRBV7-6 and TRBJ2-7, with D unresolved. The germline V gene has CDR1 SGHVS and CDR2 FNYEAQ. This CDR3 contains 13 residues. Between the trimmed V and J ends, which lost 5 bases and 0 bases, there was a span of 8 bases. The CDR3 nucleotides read TGTGCCAGCAGCACGGCGCGCTCCTACGAGCAGTACTTC. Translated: CASSTARSYEQYF.

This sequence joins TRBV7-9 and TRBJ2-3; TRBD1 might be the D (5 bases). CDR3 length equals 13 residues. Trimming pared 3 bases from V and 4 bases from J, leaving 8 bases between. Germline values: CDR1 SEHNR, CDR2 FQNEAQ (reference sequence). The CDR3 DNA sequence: TGTGCCAGCAGCTTGGTAGGGGCAGATACGCAGTATTTT. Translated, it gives CASSLVGADTQYF. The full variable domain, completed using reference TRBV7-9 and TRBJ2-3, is DTGVSQNPRHKITKRGQNVTFRCDPISEHNRLYWYRQTLGQGPEFLTYFQNEAQLEKSRLLSDRFSAERPKGSFSTLEIQRTEQGDSAMYLCASSLVGADTQYFGPGTRLTVL.

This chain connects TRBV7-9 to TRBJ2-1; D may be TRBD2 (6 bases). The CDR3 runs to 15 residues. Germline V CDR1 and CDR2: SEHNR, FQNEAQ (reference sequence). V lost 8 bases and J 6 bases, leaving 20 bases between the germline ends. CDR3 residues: CASSTVTGVFNEQFF. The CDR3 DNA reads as TGTGCCAGCTCGACCGTCACGGGAGTATTCAATGAGCAGTTCTTC.

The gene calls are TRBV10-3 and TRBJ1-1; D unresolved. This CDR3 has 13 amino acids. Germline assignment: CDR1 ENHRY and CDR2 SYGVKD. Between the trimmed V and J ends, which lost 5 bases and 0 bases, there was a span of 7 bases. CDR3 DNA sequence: TGTGCCATCAGTTACAGCTTGAACACTGAAGCTTTCTTT. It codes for CAISYSLNTEAFF.

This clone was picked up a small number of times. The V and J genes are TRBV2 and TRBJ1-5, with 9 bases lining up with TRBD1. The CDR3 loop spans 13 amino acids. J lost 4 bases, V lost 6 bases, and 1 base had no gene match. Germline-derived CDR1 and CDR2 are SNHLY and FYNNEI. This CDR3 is CASRGTGNQPQHF. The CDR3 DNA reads TGTGCCAGCAGGGGGACAGGGAATCAGCCCCAGCATTTT.

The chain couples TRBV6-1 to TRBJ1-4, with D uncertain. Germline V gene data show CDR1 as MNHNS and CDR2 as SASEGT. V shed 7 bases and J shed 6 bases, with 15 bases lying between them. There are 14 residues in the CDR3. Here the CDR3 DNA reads TGTGCCAGCATAATGGGCCAGCGCTATGAAAAACTGTTTTTT. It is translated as CASIMGQRYEKLFF.

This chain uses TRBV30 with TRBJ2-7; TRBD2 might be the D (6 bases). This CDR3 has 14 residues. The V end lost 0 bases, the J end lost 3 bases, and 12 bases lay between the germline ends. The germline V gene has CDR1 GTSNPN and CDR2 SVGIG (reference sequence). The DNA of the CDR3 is TGTGCCTGGAGTGTTGGGGGGAGCGTCTACGAGCAGTACTTC. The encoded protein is CAWSVGGSVYEQYF.

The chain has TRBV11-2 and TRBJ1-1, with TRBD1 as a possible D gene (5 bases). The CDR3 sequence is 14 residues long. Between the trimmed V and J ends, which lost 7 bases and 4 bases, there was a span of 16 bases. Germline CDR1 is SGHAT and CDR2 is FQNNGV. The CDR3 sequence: CASIIGEGFTEAFF. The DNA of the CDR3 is TGTGCCAGCATTATTGGGGAGGGGTTCACTGAAGCTTTCTTT.

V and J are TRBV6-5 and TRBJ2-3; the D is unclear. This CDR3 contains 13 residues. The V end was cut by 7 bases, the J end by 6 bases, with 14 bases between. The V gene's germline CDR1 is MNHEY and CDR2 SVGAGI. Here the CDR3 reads CASKTRNGDTQYF. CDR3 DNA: TGTGCCAGCAAGACCAGAAATGGGGATACGCAGTATTTT.

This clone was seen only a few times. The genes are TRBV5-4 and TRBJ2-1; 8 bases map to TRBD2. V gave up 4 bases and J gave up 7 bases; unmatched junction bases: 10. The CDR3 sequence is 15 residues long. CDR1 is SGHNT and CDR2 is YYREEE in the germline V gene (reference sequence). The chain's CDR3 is CASSRDSGSLNEQFF. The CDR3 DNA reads TGTGCCAGCAGCCGTGACAGCGGGAGTCTGAATGAGCAGTTCTTC.